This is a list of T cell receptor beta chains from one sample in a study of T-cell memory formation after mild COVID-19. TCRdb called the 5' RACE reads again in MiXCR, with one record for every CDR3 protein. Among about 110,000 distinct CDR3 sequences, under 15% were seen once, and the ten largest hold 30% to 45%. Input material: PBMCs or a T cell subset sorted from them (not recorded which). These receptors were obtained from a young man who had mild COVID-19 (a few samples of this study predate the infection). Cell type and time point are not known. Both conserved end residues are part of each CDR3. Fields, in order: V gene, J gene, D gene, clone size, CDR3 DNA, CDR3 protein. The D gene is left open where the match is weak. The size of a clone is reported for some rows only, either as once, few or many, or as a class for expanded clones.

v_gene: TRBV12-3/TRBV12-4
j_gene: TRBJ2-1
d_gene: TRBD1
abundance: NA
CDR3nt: TGTGCCAGCAGCCCTGGACAGGGGCACTACAATGAGCAGTTCTTC
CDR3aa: CASSPGQGHYNEQFF

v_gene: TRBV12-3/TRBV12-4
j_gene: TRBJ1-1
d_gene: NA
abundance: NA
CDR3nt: TGTGCCAGCGGGAATCGCACTGAAGCTTTCTTT
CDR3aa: CASGNRTEAFF

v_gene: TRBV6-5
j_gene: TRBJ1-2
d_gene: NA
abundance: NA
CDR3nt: TGTGCCAGCAGTCGCGACAGAACTTATGGCTACACCTTC
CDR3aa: CASSRDRTYGYTF

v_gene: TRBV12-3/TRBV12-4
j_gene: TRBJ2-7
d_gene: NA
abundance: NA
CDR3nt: TGTGCCAGCAGTTTCGAATCCTACGAGCAGTACTTC
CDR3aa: CASSFESYEQYF

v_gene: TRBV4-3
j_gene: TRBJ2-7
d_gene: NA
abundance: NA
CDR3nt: TGCGCCAGCAGCCAAGAGGGTGGACTTGGTGGTAATGTCTCCTACGAGCAGTACTTC
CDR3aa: CASSQEGGLGGNVSYEQYF

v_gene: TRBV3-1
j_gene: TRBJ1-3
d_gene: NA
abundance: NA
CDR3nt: TGTGCCGTTTCCCCCGGGGGCCGTTTTGGAAACACCATATATTTT
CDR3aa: CAVSPGGRFGNTIYF

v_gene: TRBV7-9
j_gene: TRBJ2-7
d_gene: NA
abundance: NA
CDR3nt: TGTGCCAGCAGTTTACAGGAGGTTGGCCACGAGCAGTACTTC
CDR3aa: CASSLQEVGHEQYF

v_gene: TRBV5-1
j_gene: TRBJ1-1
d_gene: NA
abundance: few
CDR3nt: TGCGCCAGCAGCGCCTACAGGGTTAACACTGAAGCTTTCTTT
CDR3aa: CASSAYRVNTEAFF

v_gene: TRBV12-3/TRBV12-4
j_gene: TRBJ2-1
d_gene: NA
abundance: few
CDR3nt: TGTGCCAGCAGTTTAGAGACTAGTTCGCATGAGCAGTTCTTC
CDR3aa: CASSLETSSHEQFF

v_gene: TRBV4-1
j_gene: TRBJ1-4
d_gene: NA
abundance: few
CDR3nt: TGCGCCAGCAGCCAAGAAAGGAGGGAGCAGGGTGAAAAACTGTTTTTT
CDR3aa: CASSQERREQGEKLFF

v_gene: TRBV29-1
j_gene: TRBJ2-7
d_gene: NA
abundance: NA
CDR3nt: TGCAGCGTTCCCGGGACCGATACCTACGAGCAGTACTTC
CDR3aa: CSVPGTDTYEQYF

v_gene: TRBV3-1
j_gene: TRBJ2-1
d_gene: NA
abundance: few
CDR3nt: TGTGCCAGCAGCCAAGGAAGTTATGAGCAGTTCTTC
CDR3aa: CASSQGSYEQFF

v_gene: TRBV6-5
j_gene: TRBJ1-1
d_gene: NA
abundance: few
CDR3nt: TGTGCCAGCAGTTACTCGCGGGGCGGTGCTCAAGCTTTCTTT
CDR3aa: CASSYSRGGAQAFF

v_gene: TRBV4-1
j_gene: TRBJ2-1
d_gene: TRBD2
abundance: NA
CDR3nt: TGCGCCAGCAGCCAAGATCCACTGGCGGGGGGGATCCATGAGCAGTTCTTC
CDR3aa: CASSQDPLAGGIHEQFF

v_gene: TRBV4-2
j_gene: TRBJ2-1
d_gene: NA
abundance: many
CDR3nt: TGTGCCAGCAGCCAAGGAGGGGACGGCGATGAGCAGTTCTTC
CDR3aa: CASSQGGDGDEQFF

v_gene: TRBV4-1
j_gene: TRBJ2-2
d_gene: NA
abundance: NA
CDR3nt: TGCGCCAGCAGCCAAGATGGAGAGAACACCGGGGAGCTGTTTTTT
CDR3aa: CASSQDGENTGELFF

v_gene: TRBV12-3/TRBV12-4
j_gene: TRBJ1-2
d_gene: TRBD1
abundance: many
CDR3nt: TGTGCCAGCAGTCCGACAGGGGTTGGCTACACCTTC
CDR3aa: CASSPTGVGYTF

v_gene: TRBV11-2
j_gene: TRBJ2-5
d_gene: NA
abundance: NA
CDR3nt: TGTGCCAGCAGCCTACGAAGGGGGTCGAGGCCCAAAGAGACCCAGTACTTC
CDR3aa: CASSLRRGSRPKETQYF